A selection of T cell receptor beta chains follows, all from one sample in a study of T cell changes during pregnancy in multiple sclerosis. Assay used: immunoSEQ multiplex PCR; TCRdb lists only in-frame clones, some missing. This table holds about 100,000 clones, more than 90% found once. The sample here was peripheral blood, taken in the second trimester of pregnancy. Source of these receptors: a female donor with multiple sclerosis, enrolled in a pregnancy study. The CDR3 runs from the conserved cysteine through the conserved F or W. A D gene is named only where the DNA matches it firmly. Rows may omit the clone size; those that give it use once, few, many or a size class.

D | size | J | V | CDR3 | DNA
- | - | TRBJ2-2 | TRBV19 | CASRWEPLNTGELFF | TGTGCCAGTAGGTGGGAGCCCTTAAACACCGGGGAGCTGTTTTTT
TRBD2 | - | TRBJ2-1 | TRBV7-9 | CASSFSGSSEQFF | TGTGCCAGCAGCTTTAGCGGGAGTAGTGAGCAGTTCTTC
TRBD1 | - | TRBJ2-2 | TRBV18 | CASSPRGQGIANTGELFF | TGTGCCAGCTCACCACGGGGACAGGGGATAGCGAACACCGGGGAGCTGTTTTTT
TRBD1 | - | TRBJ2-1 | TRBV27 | CASSLGTGGDNEQFF | TGTGCCAGCAGTTTAGGAACAGGGGGAGACAATGAGCAGTTCTTC
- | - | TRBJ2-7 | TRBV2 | CASSETGLSYEQYF | TGTGCCAGCAGTGAAACGGGTCTCTCCTACGAGCAGTACTTC
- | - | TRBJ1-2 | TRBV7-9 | CASSLAVRTTDGYTF | TGTGCCAGCAGCTTAGCGGTCCGGACGACAGATGGCTACACCTTC
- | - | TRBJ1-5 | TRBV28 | CASRRDVQPQHF | TGTGCCAGCAGGAGGGATGTGCAGCCCCAGCATTTT
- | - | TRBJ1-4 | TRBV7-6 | CASSLVLGGLTNEKLFF | TGTGCCAGCAGCTTAGTTTTAGGCGGGTTAACTAATGAAAAACTGTTTTTT
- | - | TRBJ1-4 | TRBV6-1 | CASSPLPEKLFF | TGTGCCAGCAGTCCCCTTCCTGAAAAACTGTTTTTT
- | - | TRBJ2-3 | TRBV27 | CASRPSGVDTQYF | TGTGCCAGCAGGCCCTCGGGAGTGGATACGCAGTATTTT
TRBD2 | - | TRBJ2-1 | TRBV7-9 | CASSFGLAALNEQFF | TGTGCCAGCAGCTTTGGGCTAGCGGCCCTCAATGAGCAGTTCTTC
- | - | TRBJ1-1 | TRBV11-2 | CASSPYGGLNTEAFF | TGTGCCAGCAGCCCATACGGGGGATTGAACACTGAAGCTTTCTTT
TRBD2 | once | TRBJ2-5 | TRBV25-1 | CASSGLAGGGLVTQYF | TGTGCCAGCAGTGGACTAGCGGGAGGGGGGCTGGTGACCCAGTACTTC
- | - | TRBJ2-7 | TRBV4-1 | CASSQGNSYEQYF | TGCGCCAGCAGCCAAGGGAACAGCTACGAGCAGTACTTC
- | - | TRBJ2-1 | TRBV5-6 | CASSLTSRDNEQFF | TGTGCCAGCAGCTTGACTAGCAGGGACAATGAGCAGTTCTTC
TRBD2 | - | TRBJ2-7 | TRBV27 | CASSLKYSGGIIYEQYF | TGTGCCAGCAGTTTAAAGTATTCGGGAGGAATTATCTACGAGCAGTACTTC
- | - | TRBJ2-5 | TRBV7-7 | CASSLLGLQETQYF | TGTGCTAGCAGCCTACTAGGACTCCAAGAGACCCAGTACTTC
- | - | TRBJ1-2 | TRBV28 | CASSSQIYGYTF | TGTGCCAGCAGTTCCCAGATCTATGGCTACACCTTC
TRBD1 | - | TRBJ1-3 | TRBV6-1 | CASSRQGYSGNTIYF | TGTGCCAGCAGCCGACAGGGCTACTCTGGAAACACCATATATTTT
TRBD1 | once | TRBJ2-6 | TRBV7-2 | CASRPTGAGANVLTF | TGTGCCAGCAGGCCGACAGGGGCCGGGGCCAACGTCCTGACTTTC
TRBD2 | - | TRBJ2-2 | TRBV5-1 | CASSTGLAGGMNTGELFF | TGCGCCAGCAGCACGGGACTAGCGGGAGGCATGAACACCGGGGAGCTGTTTTTT